These 12 T cell receptor beta chains were sequenced from one sample in a study of OX40 agonist ivuxolimab in advanced cancers. Data came from immunoSEQ multiplex PCR; TCRdb stores just in-frame clones and leaves some out. The data show approximately 50,000 clones, with about 82% seen just once and roughly 4% held by the top ten. Source: CD4+ or CD8+ T cells sorted from blood, taken in a trial of the OX40 agonist ivuxolimab. These receptors all stem from an adult with an advanced solid tumor such as melanoma, head and neck, liver or kidney cancer.

The chain couples TRBV27 to TRBJ2-3; 7 bases map to TRBD1. The germline CDR1 and CDR2 sequences are MNHEY and SMNVEV (reference sequence). After removal of 5 bases from V and 3 bases from J, the junction contained 2 bases not matched to a gene. The CDR3 extends over 13 amino acids. The CDR3 region has the DNA TGTGCCAGCAGTCGACAGGGTACAGATACGCAGTATTTT. Its protein is CASSRQGTDTQYF.

J is TRBJ2-1 and V is TRBV6-5, with 8 bases identical to TRBD1. The CDR3 runs 14 residues. Per germline, CDR1 MNHEY and CDR2 SVGAGI. Trimming took 5 bases from V and 5 from J; bases not matched to a gene: 5. The CDR3 nucleotides read TGTGCCAGCAGTCTGGACAGGGCGAACAATGAGCAGTTCTTC. It specifies CASSLDRANNEQFF.

The rearrangement joins TRBV6-1 to TRBJ2-7; the D call may be TRBD1 or TRBD2 (6 bases each). The CDR3 has 15 residues. CDR1 is MNHNS and CDR2 is SASEGT in the germline V gene. V was trimmed by 0 bases and J by 4 bases, leaving 13 bases between them. CDR3 sequence: CASSEAGGQGYEQYF. The CDR3 DNA follows: TGTGCCAGCAGTGAAGCGGGGGGTCAGGGGTACGAGCAGTACTTC.

This clone was picked up a small number of times. The V gene is TRBV6-1, the J gene TRBJ1-2; D call uncertain. Per the germline V gene, CDR1 is MNHNS and CDR2 is SASEGT. V lost 3 bases and J 8 bases, leaving 4 bases between the germline ends. The CDR3 has 10 amino acids. CDR3 nucleotide sequence: TGTGCCAGCAGTGAGGGAGGCTACACCTTC. It translates to CASSEGGYTF.

The chain combines TRBV15 with TRBJ2-7; no reliable D call. V lost 2 bases and J 3 bases, leaving 14 bases between the germline ends. The germline V gene has CDR1 LNHNV and CDR2 YYDKDF (reference sequence). CDR3 length equals 15 residues. The CDR3 DNA sequence: TGTGCCACCAGCAGACAGCAGGACGGAATCTACGAGCAGTACTTC. As protein: CATSRQQDGIYEQYF.

This clone was observed once. The genes are TRBV18 and TRBJ1-1; D unclear. Germline V CDR1 and CDR2: KGHSH, LQKENI. This CDR3 is built from 14 residues. Deletions cut 2 bases from V and 2 bases from J, with 9 bases between. The CDR3 loop reads CASSPETVNTEAFF. The CDR3 DNA reads as TGTGCCAGCTCACCAGAGACGGTTAACACTGAAGCTTTCTTT.

V is TRBV6-5 and J is TRBJ1-2, with unresolved D. Germline V gene sequence: CDR1 MNHEY, CDR2 SVGAGI. There are 13 residues in the CDR3. The ends were cut back, 3 bases at V and 5 bases at J, with 10 bases in the middle. The CDR3 protein is CASSYGEVYGYTF. For the CDR3, the DNA is TGTGCCAGCAGTTATGGAGAGGTTTATGGCTACACCTTC.

The chain links TRBV7-9 to TRBJ1-1; the D is unclear. CDR3 length: 15 amino acids. The V end was cut by 4 bases, the J end by 3 bases, with 15 bases between. In germline, CDR1 is SEHNR, CDR2 FQNEAQ (reference sequence). CDR3 DNA: TGTGCCAGCAGCTGGGAAGGCGCAAGTTACACTGAAGCTTTCTTT. The encoded protein is CASSWEGASYTEAFF.

The chain carries TRBV11-3 and TRBJ2-5; 7 bases fit TRBD1. There are 16 residues in the CDR3. Trimming at V came to 5 bases and at J to 9 bases, leaving 18 bases not matched to a gene. Germline lookup yields CDR1 SGHNT and CDR2 YENEEA. CDR3 residues: CASSPDGQAPEGAQYF. The CDR3, as DNA: TGTGCCAGCAGCCCGGACGGACAGGCCCCTGAAGGGGCCCAGTACTTC.

This clone has only one observation. This chain joins TRBV9 and TRBJ2-7; D unclear. This CDR3 contains 13 residues. CDR1 and CDR2 (germline): SGDLS, YYNGEE. V lost 0 bases and J 5 bases, leaving 9 bases between the germline ends. The CDR3 here is CASSVDWTDEQYF. CDR3 sequence (DNA): TGTGCCAGCAGCGTAGACTGGACCGACGAGCAGTACTTC.

The rearrangement links TRBV29-1 to TRBJ2-1, with 8 bases that match TRBD2. Unmatched junction bases numbered 14, after V lost 7 bases and J lost 9 bases. Germline assignment: CDR1 SQVTM and CDR2 ANQGSEA. The CDR3 runs to 14 residues. The CDR3 DNA is TGCAGCGCCTCGGGAGTAGCGGGGATCGGTGAGCAGTTCTTC. Its protein is CSASGVAGIGEQFF.

The rearrangement joins TRBV7-9 to TRBJ1-6; a possible D gene is TRBD1 (6 bases). The CDR3 loop spans 14 amino acids. Trimming left V 5 bases short and J 8 bases short, with 13 bases between. Germline CDR1 reads SEHNR; CDR2 reads FQNEAQ (reference sequence). This CDR3 is CASSPMAGDSPLHF. CDR3 DNA sequence: TGTGCCAGCAGCCCGATGGCAGGGGATTCACCCCTCCACTTT.